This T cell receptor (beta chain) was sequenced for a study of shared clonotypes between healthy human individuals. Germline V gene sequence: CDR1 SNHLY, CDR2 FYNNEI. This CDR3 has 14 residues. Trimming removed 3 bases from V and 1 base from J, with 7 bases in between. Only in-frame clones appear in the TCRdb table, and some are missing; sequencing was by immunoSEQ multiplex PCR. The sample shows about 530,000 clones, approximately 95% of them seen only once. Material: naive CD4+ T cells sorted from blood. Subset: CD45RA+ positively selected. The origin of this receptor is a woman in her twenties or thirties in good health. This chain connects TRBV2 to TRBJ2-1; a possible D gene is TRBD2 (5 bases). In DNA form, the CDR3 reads TGTGCCAGCAGTGACGAGCGGTCCTACAATGAGCAGTTCTTC. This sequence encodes CASSDERSYNEQFF. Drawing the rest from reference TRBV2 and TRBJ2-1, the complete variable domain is EPEVTQTPSHQVTQMGQEVILRCVPISNHLYFYWYRQILGQKVEFLVSFYNNEISEKSEIFDDQFSVERPDGSNFTLKIRSTKLEDSAMYFCASSDERSYNEQFFGPGTRLTVL.